This TCR beta chain emerged from a study of blood T cells in healthy people across ages (dated by TCRdb to about 2015). Some background on the complete study: In model experiments, template switching captured about one uniquely barcoded TCR beta cDNA molecule for every two T cells. Four age groups were formed from the donors: young (average approximately 17 years), middle-aged (just under 40), aged (around 62) and long-lived (approximately 80). Two additional independent replicas of 1 million unique cDNA reads from the same blood draw were analyzed for two donors (one aged 18 to 30 and one aged 80 or older). To track age-related changes in TCR beta repertoire diversity, the study relied on deep sequencing normalized with unique cDNA molecular identifiers. To avoid experimental bias, donors of different ages were spread randomly across the sequencing lanes. Summary of the overall study and its limitations: Because the CMV infection status of the donors was unknown, age-related changes in expanded clonotypes may potentially have been confounded. Estimates of total diversity based on one million sequenced T cells were considered lower bounds and underestimates. Conclusive comparison of naive and antigen-experienced compartments was prevented by the profiling of bulk unsorted PBMCs. A strong correlation was found between observed TCR beta diversity and the percentage of naive T cells measured by flow cytometry. The long-lived group showed more naive CD4+ T cells, fewer expanded clones and increased TCR diversity than the aged group, suggesting age selection. Observed TCR beta diversity per million T cells fell roughly linearly with age, and a significant reduction was already apparent by age around 36.

Library preparation employed 5' RACE. The listed sequencing device is Illumina HiSeq 2500. A second PCR of roughly 6 to 11 cycles was run with a J-beta primer mix and a sample-barcoded 5' primer. A template-switch 5' adaptor carrying 12 random nucleotides introduced a unique molecular identifier onto each TCR beta cDNA molecule. Each sample yielded at least 2.5 million CDR3-containing paired-end reads. All of the RNA was converted into first-strand cDNA using the Mint cDNA synthesis kit, with a TRBC-specific oligonucleotide serving as the primer. All cDNA was treated with uracil-DNA glycosylase and then went through a first 18-cycle PCR with the universal primers M1SS and BC2_uni_R. The paper's data handling went like this. Normalization of each sample was performed by random selection of 1 million high-quality reads, each carrying a distinct molecular identifier. Instead of being binned into consensus sequences, reads with shared molecular identifiers were discarded. CDR3 identification, clonotype clustering and error correction used MiTCR with a Q25 quality threshold and the strictest error-elimination algorithm. A nonparametric unseen species model with Euler transformation was used to estimate a lower bound on total TCR beta diversity. TCRdb handled the public reads itself, with Q25 trimming in fastp and clone calling in MiXCR, and kept productive beta chains. Duplicate CDR3 protein sequences are folded into a single record with the most common DNA and genes. What appears here as the V and J calls and clone size reflects TCRdb's work, not the paper's. The sample includes hundreds of thousands of distinct CDR3 sequences, with 25% to 35% observed a single time. The ten largest clones add up to about a sixth of the sample.

Donors were about 36 systemically healthy Caucasian individuals from Russia aged roughly 6 to 90 years. Each donor gave ten milliliters of peripheral blood, collected into EDTA-treated Vacutainer tubes. Ficoll-Paque density-gradient centrifugation was used to isolate PBMCs, with at least 7 million per sample. Trizol reagent was used to extract total RNA from PBMCs, with at least 6 micrograms per sample. For every donor, an aliquot of PBMCs went through flow cytometry to measure the percentages of naive CD45RAhigh/CD27high T cells. This clonotype was detected ten times or more. Its antigen is currently not known. No much larger clone exists at a distance of one base, and base qualities are not known. V is clipped by 1 base and J by 5 bases, and the sequence between their germline boundaries is 8 bases long. CDR1 and CDR2, looked up from the germline V gene (reference sequence), are LGHDT and YNNKEL. Counted from cysteine to phenylalanine, this CDR3 has 13 amino acids. The entry retains the CDR3 DNA only, 39 bases that are in frame from base 1.

The TCR was taken from a woman older than 75 in good health. The V and J genes are TRBV3-1 and TRBJ2-5; no confident D gene assignment can be made. The material sequenced was blood. This receptor has the CDR3 CASSQVMGETQYF. The bases read TGTGCCAGCAGCCAAGTCATGGGGGAGACCCAGTACTTC.